These 29 T cell receptor beta chains came from one sample sequenced in a study of human T cells and chemical hapten exposure. From the RACE reads, TCRdb called clonotypes with MiXCR, one entry per CDR3 protein. The table has 65,000 to 90,000 distinct CDR3 sequences, less than 8% seen once; the top ten hold 1% to 1.5%. The time point: patch test 2, 6 weeks after DPC sensitization. Treatment in this sample: therapeutic diphenylcyclopropenone sensitization with weekly scalp DPC. Sequenced here: whole blood, sampled in connection with sensitization to the hapten diphenylcyclopropenone (DPC). All receptors come from a woman under 40 with alopecia areata. Some clones in this sample may be carry-over from other donors' samples.

This clonotype showed up many times. This chain links TRBV5-8 with TRBJ2-7; 7 bases match TRBD1. The trim removed 1 base at V and 4 bases at J, leaving 5 bases unmatched. The CDR3 sequence is 14 residues long. Germline CDR1 reads SGHTS; CDR2 reads YDEGEE. CDR3 sequence reads: CASSLFPGGYEQYF. The CDR3 DNA follows: TGTGCCAGCAGCTTGTTCCCAGGGGGTTACGAGCAGTACTTC.

This clonotype has ten or more counts. The chain joins TRBV19 to TRBJ2-2; TRBD2 matches 8 bases. J gave up 6 bases and V 6 bases, and 9 bases lay outside the gene matches. CDR1 LNHDA and CDR2 SQIVND come from the germline V gene (reference sequence). This CDR3 has 15 amino acids. Here the CDR3 DNA reads TGTGCCAGTAGAACCGGGGGGGGGCCACCCGGGGAGCTGTTTTTT. Its protein is CASRTGGGPPGELFF. Supplemented by reference TRBV19 and TRBJ2-2, the full variable domain reads DGGITQSPKYLFRKEGQNVTLSCEQNLNHDAMYWYRQDPGQGLRLIYYSQIVNDFQKGDIAEGYSVSREKKESFPLTVTSAQKNPTAFYLCASRTGGGPPGELFFGEGSRLTVL.

This clonotype was recorded at least ten times. V is TRBV29-1 and J is TRBJ2-5, with D possibly matching TRBD2 (5 bases). The CDR3 has 13 residues. V shed 3 bases and J shed 2 bases, with 10 bases lying between them. Germline loops: CDR1 SQVTM, CDR2 ANQGSEA. Written as DNA, the CDR3 is TGCAGCGTTGATCCGGGGAGTCAAGAGACCCAGTACTTC. This gives the protein CSVDPGSQETQYF.

This clonotype was counted between two and nine times. This chain links TRBV12-3 or TRBV12-4 with TRBJ1-4, with D uncertain. V was cut by 6 bases and J by 1 base, with 9 bases left in between. The CDR3 covers 14 residues. This chain's CDR3 is CASRSGVTNEKLFF. CDR3 in DNA: TGTGCCAGCAGGAGTGGAGTAACTAATGAAAAACTGTTTTTT.

Ten or more counts support this clonotype. The rearrangement uses TRBV12-3 or TRBV12-4 and TRBJ1-6; 9 bases align to TRBD1. CDR3 length equals 15 residues. J was trimmed by 7 bases and V by 5 bases; bases with no gene match: 6. CDR3 sequence: CASSREGQGNSPLHF. CDR3 coding DNA: TGTGCCAGCAGTCGAGAGGGACAGGGCAATTCACCCCTCCACTTT.

V is TRBV6-1 and J is TRBJ1-5, with a tentative D call TRBD1 (6 bases). Trimming shortened V by 4 bases and J by 1 base, and 8 bases separated the two germline ends. Germline assignment: CDR1 MNHNS and CDR2 SASEGT. CDR3 length: 14 amino acids. The CDR3 DNA follows: TGTGCCAGCAGTGTTCAGGGGAGCAATCAGCCCCAGCATTTT. Its protein is CASSVQGSNQPQHF.

This clonotype was counted many times. The rearrangement joins TRBV5-1 to TRBJ2-2; D not resolved. Per the germline V gene, CDR1 is SGHRS and CDR2 is YFSETQ. The CDR3 is made up of 14 amino acids. V shed 0 bases and J shed 4 bases, with 7 bases lying between them. The CDR3 loop reads CASSLAQITGELFF. The CDR3 DNA reads TGCGCCAGCAGCTTGGCTCAGATCACCGGGGAGCTGTTTTTT.

This clonotype was counted many times. V usage is TRBV6-2 or TRBV6-3 and J usage is TRBJ1-5, with D possibly TRBD1 on 5 matching bases. V dropped 4 bases and J dropped 2 bases, with 12 bases sitting between them. CDR1 is MNHEY, CDR2 SVGEGT, per germline. This CDR3 spans 15 amino acids. The CDR3 protein is CASSWVGGGNQPQHF. CDR3 nucleotides: TGTGCCAGCAGTTGGGTCGGGGGGGGCAATCAGCCCCAGCATTTT.

This chain uses TRBV11-2 with TRBJ1-2; 7 bases agree with TRBD1. CDR3 length: 17 residues. Trimming cost V 1 base and J 0 bases; bases outside gene matches: 8. Germline lookup yields CDR1 SGHAT and CDR2 FQNNGV. The CDR3 sequence: CASSLVAGQTANYGYTF. The CDR3 bases are TGTGCCAGCAGCTTAGTGGCGGGACAGACCGCTAACTATGGCTACACCTTC.

There are a few counts of this clonotype. The V gene is TRBV5-1, the J gene TRBJ2-6; 8 positions agree with TRBD1. The CDR3 covers 17 residues. The V gene end was trimmed by 1 base and the J gene end by 4 bases; junction bases not matched to a gene: 7. Germline CDR1 SGHRS, CDR2 YFSETQ. CDR3 DNA sequence: TGCGCCAGCAGCTTGTTTCCGACAGGGGCCGGGGCCAACGTCCTGACTTTC. Translated: CASSLFPTGAGANVLTF. Full variable domain (rest looked up from reference TRBV5-1 and TRBJ2-6): KAGVTQTPRYLIKTRGQQVTLSCSPISGHRSVSWYQQTPGQGLQFLFEYFSETQRNKGNFPGRFSGRQFSNSRSEMNVSTLELGDSALYLCASSLFPTGAGANVLTFGAGSRLTVL.

This clonotype was counted only a few times. CDR3 DNA sequence: TGTGCCAGCAGTTACCCGACCAGGGGGTATTTGGGTGAGCAGTTCTTC. This codes for CASSYPTRGYLGEQFF. The chain links TRBV6-2 or TRBV6-3 to TRBJ2-1, with 7 nucleotides matching TRBD1. The CDR3 extends over 16 amino acids. Germline CDR1 reads MNHEY; CDR2 reads SVGEGT. Germline trimming cut 2 bases from V and 9 bases from J; bases unmatched to any gene: 13.

The sample holds many counts of this clonotype. The V gene is TRBV6-5, the J gene TRBJ1-3; D unresolved. The CDR3 is made up of 15 amino acids. V was trimmed by 0 bases and J by 3 bases, leaving 9 bases between them. Germline V gene data show CDR1 as MNHEY and CDR2 as SVGAGI. CDR3 protein: CASSYSKGGGNTIYF. The CDR3, as DNA: TGTGCCAGCAGTTACTCGAAAGGTGGTGGAAACACCATATATTTT.

The chain couples TRBV2 to TRBJ1-1; unclear D gene. Germline V gene data show CDR1 as SNHLY and CDR2 as FYNNEI. The CDR3 totals 13 residues. Trimming cost V 11 bases and J 2 bases, with 15 bases left between them. As DNA, the CDR3 is TGTGCCGAAAAATCCTCTACCAACACTGAAGCTTTCTTT. Translated, it gives CAEKSSTNTEAFF.

The table lists this clonotype with many counts. The junction differs from germline at one of its ends, possibly a read error. The rearrangement joins TRBV3-1 to TRBJ2-4, with a possible D match to TRBD1 (6 bases). This CDR3 contains 11 residues. Looked up from germline, CDR1 is LGHDT and CDR2 is YNNKEL (reference sequence). The DNA of the CDR3 is TGTGCCAGCAGCCTCGGACAGTCGCGAATCTTC. This sequence encodes CASSLGQSRIF.

A word on this clonotype: A much bigger clone sits one base away, suggesting this may be a read error. The chain combines TRBV20-1 with TRBJ2-5; TRBD2 agrees at 11 bases. There are 13 residues in the CDR3. Germline V CDR1 and CDR2: DFQATT, SNEGSKA (reference sequence). The CDR3 DNA is TGCATTGCTGTAGGACTAGCGGGAGAGACCCAGTACTTC. Translated, it gives CIAVGLAGETQYF.

Ten or more counts support this clonotype. This chain connects TRBV3-1 to TRBJ2-5, with TRBD2 identical over 9 bases. V was clipped by 2 bases and J by 4 bases; unmatched bases: 8. The CDR3 extends over 16 amino acids. In germline, CDR1 is LGHDT, CDR2 YNNKEL (reference sequence). In nucleotides, the CDR3 is TGTGCCAGCAGCCAATCTAGCGGGGTGAGCCCAGAGACCCAGTACTTC. Translated, it gives CASSQSSGVSPETQYF.

This clonotype appeared many times. V and J are TRBV16 and TRBJ1-1; D gene ambiguous. Germline CDR1 is KGHSY and CDR2 is FQNENV. Trimming pared 0 bases from V and 7 bases from J, leaving 9 bases between. The length of the CDR3 is 13 residues. The CDR3 coding sequence is TGTGCCAGCAGCCAATCGGAAGGGTTTGAAGCTTTCTTT. Translation gives CASSQSEGFEAFF. Using reference TRBV16 and TRBJ1-1 for the parts outside the CDR3, the full variable domain is GEEVAQTPKHLVRGEGQKAKLYCAPIKGHSYVFWYQQVLKNEFKFLISFQNENVFDETGMPKERFSAKCLPNSPCSLEIQATKLEDSAVYFCASSQSEGFEAFFGQGTRLTVV.

This clonotype showed up just a few times. The rearrangement uses TRBV30 and TRBJ1-6; D gene unclear. The CDR3 runs 13 residues. Deletions cut 3 bases from V and 10 bases from J, with 13 bases between. The V gene's germline CDR1 is GTSNPN and CDR2 SVGIG (reference sequence). The CDR3 is CAWREGPHSPLHF. CDR3 bases: TGTGCCTGGAGGGAGGGCCCCCACTCACCCCTCCACTTT.

The sample holds many counts of this clonotype. This sequence joins TRBV7-8 and TRBJ1-5, with TRBD1 matching over 8 bases. Germline trimming cut 4 bases from V and 2 bases from J; bases unmatched to any gene: 7. CDR1 is SGHVS, CDR2 FQNEAQ, per germline. The CDR3 runs 16 residues. CDR3 bases: TGTGCCAGCAGCTCGTCCCAGGGGGCGCGCAATCAGCCCCAGCATTTT. This sequence encodes CASSSSQGARNQPQHF.

This clonotype came up a few times. The chain combines TRBV3-1 with TRBJ2-3; 10 nucleotides match TRBD2. The ends lost 0 bases at V and 3 bases at J; junction bases unmatched: 9. This CDR3 has 18 amino acids. In germline, CDR1 is LGHDT, CDR2 YNNKEL (reference sequence). Here the CDR3 DNA reads TGTGCCAGCAGCCAAGATTGGCCAGCGGGGGGGCAGACAGATACGCAGTATTTT. Amino acids: CASSQDWPAGGQTDTQYF.

At least ten counts were recorded for this clonotype. The chain links TRBV20-1 to TRBJ2-3, with 11 bases fitting TRBD2. Germline-derived CDR1 and CDR2 are DFQATT and SNEGSKA (reference sequence). The CDR3 has 13 residues. V trimming: 4 bases; J trimming: 4 bases; junction bases outside the gene matches: 1. CDR3 loop: CSAISGGADTQYF. The CDR3 DNA reads TGCAGTGCTATTAGCGGGGGGGCAGATACGCAGTATTTT.

This clonotype was seen ten or more times. This chain uses TRBV29-1 with TRBJ1-1, with 7 nucleotides matching TRBD1. The CDR3 runs to 15 residues. With 6 bases clipped from V and 3 bases from J, the junction kept 13 bases outside the gene matches. Germline values: CDR1 SQVTM, CDR2 ANQGSEA. CDR3 protein: CSVKPGGSGYTEAFF. The CDR3 coding sequence is TGCAGCGTGAAACCAGGGGGAAGTGGGTACACTGAAGCTTTCTTT.

This clonotype was recorded at least ten times. V and J are TRBV6-5 and TRBJ1-6; 8 nucleotides agree with TRBD1. Germline-derived CDR1 and CDR2 are MNHEY and SVGAGI. CDR3 length equals 16 residues. Trimming at V came to 4 bases and at J to 5 bases, leaving 7 bases not matched to a gene. The CDR3 region is CASSSRQGRNNSPLHF. In nucleotides, the CDR3 is TGTGCCAGCAGTTCCCGACAGGGGAGGAATAATTCACCCCTCCACTTT.

This clonotype was detected ten times or more. The CDR3 nucleotides are TGTGCCAGCAGCTTAGGCGGTGAGCAGTTCTTC. Residues: CASSLGGEQFF. This rearrangement joins TRBV7-9 to TRBJ2-1, with D unclear. Trimming cost V 1 base and J 9 bases, with 4 bases left between them. The CDR3 extends over 11 amino acids. In germline, CDR1 is SEHNR, CDR2 FQNEAQ (reference sequence).

This clonotype was observed at least ten times. The chain couples TRBV12-3 or TRBV12-4 to TRBJ1-2, with D tentatively TRBD1 (5 bases). CDR3 length equals 16 residues. V shed 2 bases and J shed 3 bases, with 16 bases lying between them. The chain's CDR3 is CASSLQGGLGHYGYTF. The DNA for the CDR3 is TGTGCCAGCAGTTTACAGGGAGGTTTGGGGCACTATGGCTACACCTTC.

The chain has TRBV12-5 and TRBJ1-1, with TRBD1 matching 8 bases. Trimming cost V 2 bases and J 10 bases; bases outside gene matches: 12. The germline V gene has CDR1 LGHNT and CDR2 FRNRAP. The CDR3 totals 15 residues. The CDR3 reads CASGLNSFQGALAFF. DNA of the CDR3: TGTGCTAGTGGTTTGAACTCTTTTCAGGGGGCCTTAGCTTTCTTT.

The rearrangement uses TRBV5-1 and TRBJ1-1, with D possibly TRBD1 on 6 matching bases. CDR3 length: 15 amino acids. Trimming stripped 4 bases from V and 1 base from J, with 14 bases between. Germline assignment: CDR1 SGHRS and CDR2 YFSETQ. The CDR3 loop is CASSVTGRSNTEAFF. CDR3 nucleotides: TGCGCCAGCAGCGTAACAGGGAGATCGAACACTGAAGCTTTCTTT.

This clonotype has ten or more counts. The chain uses TRBV20-1 and TRBJ2-1, with D tentatively TRBD1 or TRBD2 (5 bases each). V was cut by 3 bases and J by 9 bases, with 15 bases left in between. Germline CDR1 is DFQATT and CDR2 is SNEGSKA (reference sequence). The CDR3 runs to 13 residues. CDR3: CSARGSFGGEQFF. The CDR3 nucleotides read TGCAGTGCTAGGGGTTCATTTGGGGGTGAGCAGTTCTTC.

This clonotype was found a few times. V is TRBV12-3 or TRBV12-4 and J is TRBJ2-1; 9 bases fit TRBD1. There are 14 residues in the CDR3. The V segment lost 5 bases and the J segment 9 bases; nucleotides outside the gene matches: 8. DNA of the CDR3: TGTGCCAGCAGTCCCGGACAGGGGTCGAGTGAGCAGTTCTTC. Protein sequence: CASSPGQGSSEQFF.